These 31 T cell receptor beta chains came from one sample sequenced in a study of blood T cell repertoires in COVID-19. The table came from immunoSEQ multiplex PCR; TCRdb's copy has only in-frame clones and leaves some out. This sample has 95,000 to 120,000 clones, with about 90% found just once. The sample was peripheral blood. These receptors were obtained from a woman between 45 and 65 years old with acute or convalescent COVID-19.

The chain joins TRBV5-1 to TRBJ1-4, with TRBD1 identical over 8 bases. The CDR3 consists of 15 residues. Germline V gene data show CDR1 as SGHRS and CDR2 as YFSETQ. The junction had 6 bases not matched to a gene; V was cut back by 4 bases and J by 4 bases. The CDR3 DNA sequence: TGCGCCAGCAGCGGAGGCAGGGGGCTTAATGAAAAACTGTTTTTT. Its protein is CASSGGRGLNEKLFF.

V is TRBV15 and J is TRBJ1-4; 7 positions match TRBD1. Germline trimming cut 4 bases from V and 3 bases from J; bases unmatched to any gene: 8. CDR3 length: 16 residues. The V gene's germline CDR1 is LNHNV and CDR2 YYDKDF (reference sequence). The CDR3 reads CATSIGSGQPNEKLFF. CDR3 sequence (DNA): TGTGCCACCAGCATAGGCTCGGGACAGCCTAATGAAAAACTGTTTTTT.

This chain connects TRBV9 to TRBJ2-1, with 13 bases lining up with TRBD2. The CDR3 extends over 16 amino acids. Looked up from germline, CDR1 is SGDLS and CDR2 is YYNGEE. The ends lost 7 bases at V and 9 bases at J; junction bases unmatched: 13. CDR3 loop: CASALSGLAGSGEQFF. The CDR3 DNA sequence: TGTGCCAGCGCCTTGTCGGGACTAGCGGGATCGGGTGAGCAGTTCTTC.

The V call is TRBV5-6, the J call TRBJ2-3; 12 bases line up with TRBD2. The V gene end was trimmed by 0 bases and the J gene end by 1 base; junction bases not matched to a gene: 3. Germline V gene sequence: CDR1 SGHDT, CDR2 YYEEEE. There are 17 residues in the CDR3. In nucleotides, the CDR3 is TGTGCCAGCAGCTTGGGACTAGCGGGAGTCGGCACAGATACGCAGTATTTT. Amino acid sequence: CASSLGLAGVGTDTQYF. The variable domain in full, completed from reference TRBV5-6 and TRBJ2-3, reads DAGVTQSPTHLIKTRGQQVTLRCSPKSGHDTVSWYQQALGQGPQFIFQYYEEEERQRGNFPDRFSGHQFPNYSSELNVNALLLGDSALYLCASSLGLAGVGTDTQYFGPGTRLTVL.

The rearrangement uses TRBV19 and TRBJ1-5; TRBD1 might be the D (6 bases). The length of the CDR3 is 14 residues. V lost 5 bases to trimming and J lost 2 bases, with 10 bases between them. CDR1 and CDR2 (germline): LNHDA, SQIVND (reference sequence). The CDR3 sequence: CASSADRRNQPQHF. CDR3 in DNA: TGTGCCAGTAGTGCCGACAGGCGCAATCAGCCCCAGCATTTT.

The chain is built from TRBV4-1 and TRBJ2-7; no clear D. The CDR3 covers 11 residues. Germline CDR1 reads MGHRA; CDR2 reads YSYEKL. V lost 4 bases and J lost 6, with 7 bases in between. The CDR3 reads CASSRGGEQYF. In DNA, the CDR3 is TGCGCCAGCAGCCGCGGCGGCGAGCAGTACTTC.

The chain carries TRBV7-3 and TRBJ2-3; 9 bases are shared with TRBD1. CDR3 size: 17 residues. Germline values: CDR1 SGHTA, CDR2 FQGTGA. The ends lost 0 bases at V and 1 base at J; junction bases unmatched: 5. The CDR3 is CASSLTYRGRGTDTQYF. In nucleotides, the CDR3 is TGTGCCAGCAGCTTAACATACAGGGGGCGAGGCACAGATACGCAGTATTTT.

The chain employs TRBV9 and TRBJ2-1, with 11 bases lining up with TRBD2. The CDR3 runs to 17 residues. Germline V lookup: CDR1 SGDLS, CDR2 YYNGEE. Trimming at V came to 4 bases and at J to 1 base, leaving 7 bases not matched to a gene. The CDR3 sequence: CASSLTSGRVSYNEQFF. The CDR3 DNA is TGTGCCAGCAGCCTTACTAGCGGGAGAGTGTCCTACAATGAGCAGTTCTTC.

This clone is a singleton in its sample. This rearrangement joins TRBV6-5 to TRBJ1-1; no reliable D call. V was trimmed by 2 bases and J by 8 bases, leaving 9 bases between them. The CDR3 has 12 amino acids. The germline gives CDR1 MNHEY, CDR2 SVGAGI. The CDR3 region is CASSYGGPEAFF. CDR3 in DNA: TGTGCCAGCAGTTACGGAGGGCCAGAAGCTTTCTTT.

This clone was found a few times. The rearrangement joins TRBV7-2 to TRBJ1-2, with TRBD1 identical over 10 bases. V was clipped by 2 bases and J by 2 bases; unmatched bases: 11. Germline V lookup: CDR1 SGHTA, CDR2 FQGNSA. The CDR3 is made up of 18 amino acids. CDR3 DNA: TGTGCCAGCAGCTTAAAATGGGGACAGGGGATTGCGAACTATGGCTACACCTTC. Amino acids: CASSLKWGQGIANYGYTF. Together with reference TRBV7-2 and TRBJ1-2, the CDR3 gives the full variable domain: GAGVSQSPSNKVTEKGKDVELRCDPISGHTALYWYRQSLGQGLEFLIYFQGNSAPDKSGLPSDRFSAERTGGSVSTLTIQRTQQEDSAVYLCASSLKWGQGIANYGYTFGSGTRLTVV.

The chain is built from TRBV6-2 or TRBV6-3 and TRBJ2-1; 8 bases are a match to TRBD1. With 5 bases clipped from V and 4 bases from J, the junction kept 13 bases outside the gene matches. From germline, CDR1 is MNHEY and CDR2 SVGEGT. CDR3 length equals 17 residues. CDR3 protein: CASSHPTGTGLYNEQFF. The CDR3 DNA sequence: TGTGCCAGCAGTCACCCCACCGGGACAGGCCTTTACAATGAGCAGTTCTTC.

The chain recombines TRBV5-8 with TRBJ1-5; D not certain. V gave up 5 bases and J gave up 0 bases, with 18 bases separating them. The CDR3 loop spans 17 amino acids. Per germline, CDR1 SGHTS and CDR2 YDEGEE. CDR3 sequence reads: CASSYSTTIHSNQPQHF. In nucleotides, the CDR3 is TGTGCCAGCAGTTACTCCACGACTATCCATAGCAATCAGCCCCAGCATTTT.

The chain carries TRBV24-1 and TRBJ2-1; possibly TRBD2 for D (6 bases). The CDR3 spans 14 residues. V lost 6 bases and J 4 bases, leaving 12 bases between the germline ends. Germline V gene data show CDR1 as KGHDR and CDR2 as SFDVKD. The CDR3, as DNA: TGTGCCACCAGTATAGGACTACTGTACAATGAGCAGTTCTTC. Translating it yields CATSIGLLYNEQFF.

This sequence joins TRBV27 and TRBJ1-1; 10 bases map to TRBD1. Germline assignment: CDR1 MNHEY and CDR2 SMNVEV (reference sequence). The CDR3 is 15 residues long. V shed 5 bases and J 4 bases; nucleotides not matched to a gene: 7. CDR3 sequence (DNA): TGTGCCAGCAGTGACAGGGGGCAGGTCGGCACTGAAGCTTTCTTT. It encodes CASSDRGQVGTEAFF.

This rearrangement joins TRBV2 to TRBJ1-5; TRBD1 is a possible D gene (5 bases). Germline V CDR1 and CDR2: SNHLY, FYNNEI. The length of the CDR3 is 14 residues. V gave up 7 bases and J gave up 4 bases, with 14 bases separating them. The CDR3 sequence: CASTLQGVNQPQHF. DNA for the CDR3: TGTGCCAGCACGCTTCAAGGGGTAAATCAGCCCCAGCATTTT.

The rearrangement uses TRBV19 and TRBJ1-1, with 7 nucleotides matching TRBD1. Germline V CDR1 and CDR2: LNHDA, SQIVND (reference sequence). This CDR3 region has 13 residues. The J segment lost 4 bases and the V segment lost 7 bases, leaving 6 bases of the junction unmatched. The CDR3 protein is CASTTQGSTEAFF. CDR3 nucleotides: TGTGCCAGTACTACACAGGGGAGCACTGAAGCTTTCTTT.

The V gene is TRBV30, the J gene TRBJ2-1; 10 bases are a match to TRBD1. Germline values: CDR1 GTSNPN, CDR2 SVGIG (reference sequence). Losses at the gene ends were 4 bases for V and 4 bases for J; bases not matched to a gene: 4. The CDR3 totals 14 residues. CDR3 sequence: CAWMRTGGYNEQFF. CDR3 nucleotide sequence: TGTGCCTGGATGAGGACAGGGGGATACAATGAGCAGTTCTTC.

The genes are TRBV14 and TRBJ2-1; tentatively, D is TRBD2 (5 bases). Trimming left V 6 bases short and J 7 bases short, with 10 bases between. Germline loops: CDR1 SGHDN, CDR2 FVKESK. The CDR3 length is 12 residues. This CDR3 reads CASSGLSNEQFF. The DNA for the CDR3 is TGTGCCAGCAGTGGACTCTCTAATGAGCAGTTCTTC.

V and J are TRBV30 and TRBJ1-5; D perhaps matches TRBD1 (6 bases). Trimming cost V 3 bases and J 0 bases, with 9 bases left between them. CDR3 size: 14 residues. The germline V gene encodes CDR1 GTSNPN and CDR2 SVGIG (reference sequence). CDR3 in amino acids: CAWSQGNSNQPQHF. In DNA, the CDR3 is TGTGCCTGGAGCCAGGGGAATAGCAATCAGCCCCAGCATTTT. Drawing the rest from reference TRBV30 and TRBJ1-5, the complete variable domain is SQTIHQWPATLVQPVGSPLSLECTVEGTSNPNLYWYRQAAGRGLQLLFYSVGIGQISSEVPQNLSASRPQDRQFILSSKKLLLSDSGFYLCAWSQGNSNQPQHFGDGTRLSIL.

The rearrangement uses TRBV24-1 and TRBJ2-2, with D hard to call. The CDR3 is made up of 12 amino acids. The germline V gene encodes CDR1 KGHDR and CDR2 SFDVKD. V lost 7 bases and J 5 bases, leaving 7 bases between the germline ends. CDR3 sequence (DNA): TGTGCCACCAGAAGCGCTACCGGGGAGCTGTTTTTT. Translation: CATRSATGELFF.

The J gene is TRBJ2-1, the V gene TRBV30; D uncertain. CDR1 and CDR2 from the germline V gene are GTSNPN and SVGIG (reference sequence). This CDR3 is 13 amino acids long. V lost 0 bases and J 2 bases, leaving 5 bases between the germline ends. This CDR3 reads CAWSVDTYNEQFF. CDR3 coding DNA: TGTGCCTGGAGTGTAGACACCTACAATGAGCAGTTCTTC.

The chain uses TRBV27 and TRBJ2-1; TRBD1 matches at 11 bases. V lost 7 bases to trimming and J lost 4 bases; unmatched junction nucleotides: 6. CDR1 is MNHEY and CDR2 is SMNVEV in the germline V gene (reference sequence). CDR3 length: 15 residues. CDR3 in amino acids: CASTPGTGGYNEQFF. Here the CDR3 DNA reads TGTGCCAGCACTCCCGGGACAGGGGGATACAATGAGCAGTTCTTC.

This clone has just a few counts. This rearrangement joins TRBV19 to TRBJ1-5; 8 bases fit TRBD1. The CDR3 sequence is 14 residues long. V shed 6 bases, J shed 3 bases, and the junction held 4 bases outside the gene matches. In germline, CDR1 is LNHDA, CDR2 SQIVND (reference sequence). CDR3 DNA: TGTGCCAGTAGCCTGACAGGGGACAATCAGCCCCAGCATTTT. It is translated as CASSLTGDNQPQHF.

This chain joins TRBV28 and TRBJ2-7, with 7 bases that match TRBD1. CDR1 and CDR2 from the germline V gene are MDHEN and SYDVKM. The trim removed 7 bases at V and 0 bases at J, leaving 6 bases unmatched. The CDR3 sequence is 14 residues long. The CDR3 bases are TGTGCCAGCACAGTGACAGGGAACTCCTACGAGCAGTACTTC. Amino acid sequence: CASTVTGNSYEQYF.

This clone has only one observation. The CDR3 spells CATRTGGAGNTIYF. The CDR3 DNA sequence: TGTGCCACCCGTACCGGGGGAGCTGGAAACACCATATATTTT. The chain is built from TRBV6-5 and TRBJ1-3; TRBD1 is a possible D gene (5 bases). The CDR3 totals 14 residues. Germline assignment: CDR1 MNHEY and CDR2 SVGAGI. The V end lost 10 bases, the J end lost 2 bases, and 15 bases lay between the germline ends.

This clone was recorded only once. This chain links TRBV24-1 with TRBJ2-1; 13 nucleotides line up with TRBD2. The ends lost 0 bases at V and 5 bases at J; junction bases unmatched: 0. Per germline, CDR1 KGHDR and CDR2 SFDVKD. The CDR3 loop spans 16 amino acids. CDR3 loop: CATSDLGTSGDNEQFF. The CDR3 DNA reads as TGTGCCACCAGTGATTTGGGGACTAGCGGGGACAATGAGCAGTTCTTC.

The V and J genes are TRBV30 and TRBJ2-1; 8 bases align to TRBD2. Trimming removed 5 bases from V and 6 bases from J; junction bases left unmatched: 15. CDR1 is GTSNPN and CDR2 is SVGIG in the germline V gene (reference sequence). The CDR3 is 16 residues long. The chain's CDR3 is CAWDPLGRGAGNEQFF. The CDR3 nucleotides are TGTGCCTGGGACCCCCTCGGGAGGGGAGCGGGCAATGAGCAGTTCTTC.

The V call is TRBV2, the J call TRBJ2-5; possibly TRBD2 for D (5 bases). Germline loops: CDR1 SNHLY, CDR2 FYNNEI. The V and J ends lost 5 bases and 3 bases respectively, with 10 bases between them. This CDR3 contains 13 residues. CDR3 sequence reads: CASSSSIKETQYF. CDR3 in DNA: TGTGCCAGCAGTTCTAGCATCAAAGAGACCCAGTACTTC. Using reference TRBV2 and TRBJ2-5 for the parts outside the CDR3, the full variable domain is EPEVTQTPSHQVTQMGQEVILRCVPISNHLYFYWYRQILGQKVEFLVSFYNNEISEKSEIFDDQFSVERPDGSNFTLKIRSTKLEDSAMYFCASSSSIKETQYFGPGTRLLVL.

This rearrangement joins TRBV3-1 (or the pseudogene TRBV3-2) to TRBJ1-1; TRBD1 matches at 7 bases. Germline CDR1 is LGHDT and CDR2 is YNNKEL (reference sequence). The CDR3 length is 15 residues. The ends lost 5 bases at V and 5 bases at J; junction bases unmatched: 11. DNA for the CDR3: TGTGCCAGCAGCTCCTCTTTACAGGGGAATACTGAAGCTTTCTTT. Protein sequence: CASSSSLQGNTEAFF.

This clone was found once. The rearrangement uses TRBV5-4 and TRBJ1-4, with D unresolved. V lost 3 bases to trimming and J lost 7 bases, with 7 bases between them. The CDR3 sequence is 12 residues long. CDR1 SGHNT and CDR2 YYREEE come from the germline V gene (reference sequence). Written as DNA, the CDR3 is TGTGCCAGCAGCTCAAGCGGTGAAAAACTGTTTTTT. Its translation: CASSSSGEKLFF.

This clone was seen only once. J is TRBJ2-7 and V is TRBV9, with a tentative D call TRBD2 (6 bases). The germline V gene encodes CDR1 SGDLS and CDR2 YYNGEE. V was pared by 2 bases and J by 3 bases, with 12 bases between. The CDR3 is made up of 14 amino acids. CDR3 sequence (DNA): TGTGCCAGCAGCGTGGACGGGAGCAGCTACGAGCAGTACTTC. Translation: CASSVDGSSYEQYF.